The entry below describes one T cell receptor (beta chain). V shed 8 bases and J shed 5 bases, with 15 bases lying between them. The CDR3 sequence is 13 residues long. Germline V gives CDR1 LGHDT, CDR2 YNNKEL (reference sequence). This entry is derived from a study of blood T cell repertoires in COVID-19. Study information: T cells, B-cell-depleted T cells, or PBMCs supplied cDNA or gDNA.

Using immunoSEQ multiplex PCR, the repertoire was profiled, and TCRdb retains in-frame clones only, with some absent. The sample contains approximately 160,000 clones, more than 70% of which appear only once. The TCR was taken from a man aged 35-49 years who had recovered from COVID-19. Source material: PBMCs or T cells enriched from blood (not recorded which). The V gene is TRBV3-1 (or the pseudogene TRBV3-2), the J gene TRBJ1-1; weak D call: TRBD1 (5 bases). The CDR3 region has the DNA TGTGCCAGCGCCGCTCGCGGGGGGACTGAAGCTTTCTTT. This encodes CASAARGGTEAFF.